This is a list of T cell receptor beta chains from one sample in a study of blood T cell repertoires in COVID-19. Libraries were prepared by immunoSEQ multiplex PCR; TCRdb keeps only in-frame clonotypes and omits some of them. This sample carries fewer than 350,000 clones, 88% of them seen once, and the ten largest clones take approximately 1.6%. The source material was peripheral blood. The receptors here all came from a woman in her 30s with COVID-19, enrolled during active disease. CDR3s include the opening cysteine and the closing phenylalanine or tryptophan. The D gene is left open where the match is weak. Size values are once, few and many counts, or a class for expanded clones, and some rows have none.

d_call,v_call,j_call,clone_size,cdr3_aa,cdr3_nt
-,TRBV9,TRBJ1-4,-,CASSVDWGDEKLFF,TGTGCCAGCAGCGTAGATTGGGGGGACGAAAAACTGTTTTTT
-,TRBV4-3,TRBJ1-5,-,CASSQDGGAGQPQHF,TGCGCCAGCAGCCAAGATGGAGGGGCGGGTCAGCCCCAGCATTTT
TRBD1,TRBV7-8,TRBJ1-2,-,CASSHPDRNYGYTF,TGTGCCAGCAGCCACCCGGACAGGAACTATGGCTACACCTTC
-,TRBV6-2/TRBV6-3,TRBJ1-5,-,CASSHPSGTGSNQPQHF,TGTGCCAGCAGCCACCCCAGTGGTACGGGTAGCAATCAGCCCCAGCATTTT
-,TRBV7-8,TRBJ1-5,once,CASTIAYSNQPQHF,TGTGCCAGCACGATTGCCTATAGCAATCAGCCCCAGCATTTT
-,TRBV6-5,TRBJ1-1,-,CASKVRVNTEAFF,TGTGCCAGCAAAGTGAGGGTGAACACTGAAGCTTTCTTT
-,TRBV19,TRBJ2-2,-,CASIKGGATGELFF,TGTGCCAGTATTAAAGGGGGTGCAACCGGGGAGCTGTTTTTT
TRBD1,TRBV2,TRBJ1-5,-,CASSGDRGSAQPQHF,TGTGCCAGCAGTGGCGACAGGGGATCTGCTCAGCCCCAGCATTTT
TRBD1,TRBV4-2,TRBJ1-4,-,CASSRPDRGGGEKLFF,TGTGCCAGCAGCCGCCCTGACAGGGGCGGTGGTGAAAAACTGTTTTTT
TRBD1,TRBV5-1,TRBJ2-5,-,CASSPRQGVQETQYF,TGCGCCAGCAGCCCAAGACAGGGAGTTCAAGAGACCCAGTACTTC
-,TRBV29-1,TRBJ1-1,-,CSVYRVFNTEAFF,TGCAGCGTATACAGGGTTTTTAACACTGAAGCTTTCTTT
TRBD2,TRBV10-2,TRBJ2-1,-,CASRDPSGGARNEQFF,TGCGCCAGCAGAGACCCTAGCGGGGGGGCCCGTAATGAGCAGTTCTTC